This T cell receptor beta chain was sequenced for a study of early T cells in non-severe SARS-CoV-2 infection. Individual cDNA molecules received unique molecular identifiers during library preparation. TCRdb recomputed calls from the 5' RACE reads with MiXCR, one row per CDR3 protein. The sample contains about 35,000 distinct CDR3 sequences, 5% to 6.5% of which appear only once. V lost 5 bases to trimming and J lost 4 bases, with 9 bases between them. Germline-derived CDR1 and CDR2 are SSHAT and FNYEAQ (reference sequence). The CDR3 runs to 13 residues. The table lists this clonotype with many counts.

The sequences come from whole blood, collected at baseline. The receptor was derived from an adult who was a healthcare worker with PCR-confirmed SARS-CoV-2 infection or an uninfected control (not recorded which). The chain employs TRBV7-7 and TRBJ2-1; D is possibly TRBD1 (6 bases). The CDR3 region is CASSTGQYNEQFF. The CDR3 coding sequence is TGTGCCAGCAGCACCGGACAGTACAATGAGCAGTTCTTC.